This entry describes one T cell receptor (beta chain). Its antigen is not identified. CD8 cells regarded as naive lacked CD45RO, were positively chosen for CCR7, and omitted terminally differentiated effector memory CD45RA+ cells. The CDR3 is made up of 11 amino acids. The germline gives CDR1 MNHEY, CDR2 SMNVEV (reference sequence). Trimming pared 6 bases from V and 10 bases from J, leaving 10 bases between. Method: immunoSEQ multiplex PCR; TCRdb's copy keeps in-frame clones and lacks some. Of some 2,000,000 clones listed, 85% to 95% were seen once; the top ten hold 0.85% to 1.3%. The data stem from a study of shared clonotypes between healthy human individuals. Study-wide findings and caveats: Researchers sampled blood only, noting tissue repertoires likely differ.

This receptor was identified in a man between 18 and 35 years old in good health. This chain connects TRBV27 to TRBJ2-4; D remains ambiguous. Sequencing was performed on naive CD8+ T cells sorted from blood. DNA of the CDR3: TGTGCCAGCAGGACCATGGGAATTCAGTACTTC. This translates into CASRTMGIQYF.